This T cell receptor (beta chain) originates from a study of neoadjuvant anti-PD-1 for oral cavity cancer. Study context: Around day 43, patients without progression received a fourth nivolumab dose before surgery. Study observations and caveats: Only three patients per response group were TCR-analyzed; validation needed.

This clone was seen a few times. Its specificity is unknown. The time point was: after neoadjuvant nivolumab, at surgical resection. Cohort: HPV-negative, locally advanced oral cavity squamous cell carcinoma patients. No culture or expansion preceded analysis of these blood cells. Produced via immunoSEQ multiplex PCR; TCRdb's table is partial and in-frame only. The profile shows thousands of clones, over 50% of them singletons. The specimen comprised PBMCs, sampled after nivolumab (anti-PD-1) treatment. The sequence came from a person aged 35 to 85 with oral cavity squamous cell carcinoma.

CDR3 DNA sequence: TGTGCCAGCTCACCCTCGTTTGAGGGGGGGCGAGCCAAAAACATTCAGTACTTC. Translation gives CASSPSFEGGRAKNIQYF. The chain uses TRBV18 and TRBJ2-4, with D possibly TRBD2 on 7 matching bases. The CDR3 extends over 18 amino acids. V shed 3 bases and J shed 0 bases, with 18 bases lying between them. CDR1 and CDR2 from the germline V gene are KGHSH and LQKENI.